The clone carrying this TCR beta chain was counted once. What it recognizes is unknown. V was cut by 3 bases and J by 7 bases, with 12 bases left in between. The CDR3 is 13 amino acids. The V gene's germline CDR1 is KGHSH and CDR2 LQKENI. These data are taken from a study of cytomegalovirus exposure and HLA in healthy donors. General study results and limits: Common viral pathogens (according to a later analysis) appeared linked to several of the most significant clusters. TCR beta sequences reportedly predicted most subjects' HLA-A and HLA-B alleles accurately.

PCR was performed using 60 Vbeta and 13 Jbeta primers. TCRdb's table, derived via immunoSEQ multiplex PCR, lists solely in-frame clones and lacks some. The sample includes about 76,000 clones, around 70% seen only once; the top ten take 11%. The source material was PBMCs. V gene TRBV18 combines with J gene TRBJ1-1; a possible D gene is TRBD1 (5 bases). This clonotype originated in a woman between 40 and 55 years old in good health and CMV-seropositive. CDR3 protein: CASSPQGRGEAFF. CDR3 bases: TGTGCCAGCTCACCTCAGGGTAGGGGTGAAGCTTTCTTT.